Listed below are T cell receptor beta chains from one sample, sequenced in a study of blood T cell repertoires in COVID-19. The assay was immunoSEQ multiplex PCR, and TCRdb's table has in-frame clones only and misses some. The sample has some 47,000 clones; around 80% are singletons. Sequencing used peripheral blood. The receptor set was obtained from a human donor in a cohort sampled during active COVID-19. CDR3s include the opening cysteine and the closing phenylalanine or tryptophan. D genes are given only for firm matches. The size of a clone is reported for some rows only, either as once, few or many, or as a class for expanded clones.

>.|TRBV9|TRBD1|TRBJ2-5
CASSAGQGRWETQYF
TGTGCCAGCAGCGCCGGACAGGGGAGGTGGGAGACCCAGTACTTC
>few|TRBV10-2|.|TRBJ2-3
CASSPFRVRTDTQYF
TGCGCCAGCAGCCCCTTTCGGGTGCGCACAGATACGCAGTATTTT
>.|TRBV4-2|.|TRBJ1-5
CASSLNHKPNQPQHF
TGTGCCAGCAGCCTCAATCACAAACCGAATCAGCCCCAGCATTTT
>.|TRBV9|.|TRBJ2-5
CASSDLQETQYF
TGTGCCAGCAGCGACCTACAAGAGACCCAGTACTTC
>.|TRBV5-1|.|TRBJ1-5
CASSSGSSNQPQHF
TGCGCCAGCAGCTCCGGGTCTAGCAATCAGCCCCAGCATTTT
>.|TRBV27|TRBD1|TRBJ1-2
CASSLSRQGNGYTF
TGTGCCAGCAGTTTATCCCGACAGGGGAATGGCTACACCTTC
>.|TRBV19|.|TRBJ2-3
CASTLTTIPTDTQYF
TGTGCCAGTACCCTCACTACTATTCCCACAGATACGCAGTATTTT
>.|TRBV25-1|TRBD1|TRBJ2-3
CASSGQGTDTQYF
TGTGCCAGCTCGGGACAGGGAACAGATACGCAGTATTTT
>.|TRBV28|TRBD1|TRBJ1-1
CATRAFRTGDTEAFF
TGTGCCACCCGGGCGTTCAGGACAGGGGACACTGAAGCTTTCTTT
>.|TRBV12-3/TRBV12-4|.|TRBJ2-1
CASSTLQGNEQFF
TGTGCCAGCAGTACTTTACAGGGTAATGAGCAGTTCTTC
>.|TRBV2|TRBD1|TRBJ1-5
CASGQDYSNQPQHF
TGTGCCAGCGGACAGGATTATAGCAATCAGCCCCAGCATTTT
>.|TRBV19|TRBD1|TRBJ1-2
CASSREGAGYGYTF
TGTGCCTCCTCCCGCGAGGGGGCAGGCTATGGCTACACCTTC
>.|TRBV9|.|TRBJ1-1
CASSVAGAGTEAFF
TGTGCCAGCAGCGTAGCAGGGGCTGGCACTGAAGCTTTCTTT
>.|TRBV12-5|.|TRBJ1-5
CASGLASGEGSNQPQHF
TGTGCTAGTGGTTTGGCCTCAGGGGAGGGTAGCAATCAGCCCCAGCATTTT
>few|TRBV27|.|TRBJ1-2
CASSLSGGASGYTF
TGTGCCAGCAGTTTATCAGGAGGGGCCTCCGGCTACACCTTC
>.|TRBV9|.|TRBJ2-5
CASSVAASASSGTQYF
TGTGCCAGCAGCGTAGCGGCTAGCGCCTCCTCGGGGACCCAGTACTTC
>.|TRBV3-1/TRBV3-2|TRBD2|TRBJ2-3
CASSQGWASGVVTDTQYF
TGTGCCAGCAGCCAAGGATGGGCTAGCGGGGTCGTAACAGATACGCAGTATTTT
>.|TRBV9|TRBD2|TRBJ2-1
CASSSTSGTVNEQFF
TGTGCCAGCAGCTCGACTAGCGGGACCGTAAATGAGCAGTTCTTC
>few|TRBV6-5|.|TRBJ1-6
CASSYDTSYNSPLHF
TGTGCCAGCAGTTACGACACCTCCTATAATTCACCCCTCCACTTT
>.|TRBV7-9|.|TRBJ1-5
CASSPGTVLYSNQPQHF
TGTGCCAGCAGCCCAGGGACTGTCCTCTATAGCAATCAGCCCCAGCATTTT
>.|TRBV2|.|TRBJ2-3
CASIQSGGARGYTQYF
TGTGCCAGCATCCAAAGTGGAGGGGCCCGGGGTTATACGCAGTATTTT
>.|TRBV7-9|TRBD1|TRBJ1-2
CASSLAPGTGVNYGYTF
TGTGCCAGCAGCTTAGCACCCGGGACAGGGGTTAACTATGGCTACACCTTC
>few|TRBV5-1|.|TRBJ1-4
CASSLVQASNEKLFF
TGCGCCAGCAGCTTGGTACAGGCATCTAATGAAAAACTGTTTTTT
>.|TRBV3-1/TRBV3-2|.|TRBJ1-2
CASSPLGGVGVKSYGYTF
TGTGCCAGCAGCCCCCTCGGGGGTGTGGGGGTAAAAAGCTATGGCTACACCTTC
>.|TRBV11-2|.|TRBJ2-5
CASSRAPQETQYF
TGTGCCAGCAGCCGCGCGCCTCAAGAGACCCAGTACTTC
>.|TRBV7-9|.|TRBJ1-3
CASSPDIAGNTIYF
TGTGCCAGCAGCCCAGACATTGCTGGAAACACCATATATTTT
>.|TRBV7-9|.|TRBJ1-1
CASSRRQMNTEAFF
TGTGCCAGCAGCCGCAGACAGATGAACACTGAAGCTTTCTTT
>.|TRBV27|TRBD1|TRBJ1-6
CASSLSTGGGSPLHF
TGTGCCAGCAGTTTATCGACAGGGGGCGGGTCACCCCTCCACTTT
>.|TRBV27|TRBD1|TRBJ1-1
CASSRRTGHTEAFF
TGTGCCAGCAGTCGTAGGACAGGACACACTGAAGCTTTCTTT
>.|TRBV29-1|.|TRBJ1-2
CSVDTGRDYGYTF
TGCAGCGTTGACACCGGGAGGGACTATGGCTACACCTTC
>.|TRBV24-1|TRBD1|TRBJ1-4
CATSDLPWDRPEKLFF
TGTGCCACCAGTGATTTGCCGTGGGACAGACCCGAAAAACTGTTTTTT
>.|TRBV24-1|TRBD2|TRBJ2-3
CATSEQRGGRSDTQYF
TGTGCCACCAGTGAACAGCGGGGGGGCCGGTCAGATACGCAGTATTTT
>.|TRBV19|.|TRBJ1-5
CASSSQGSNQPQHF
TGTGCCAGTAGCTCTCAGGGGAGCAATCAGCCCCAGCATTTT
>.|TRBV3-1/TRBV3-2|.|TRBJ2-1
CASSQELSSYNEQFF
TGTGCCAGCAGCCAAGAGTTGAGCTCCTACAATGAGCAGTTCTTC
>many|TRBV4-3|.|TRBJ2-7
CASSQDGSLNYEQYF
TGCGCCAGCAGCCAAGATGGGAGCCTAAACTACGAGCAGTACTTC
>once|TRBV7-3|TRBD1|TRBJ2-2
CASSETGGVTGELFF
TGTGCCAGCAGCGAAACAGGGGGCGTTACCGGGGAGCTGTTTTTT
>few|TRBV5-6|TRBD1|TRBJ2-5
CASSLATGTTGETQYF
TGTGCCAGCAGCTTGGCGACAGGGACAACCGGGGAGACCCAGTACTTC
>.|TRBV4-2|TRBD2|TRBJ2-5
CASSQDPSGGETQYF
TGTGCCAGCAGCCAAGACCCTAGCGGGGGAGAGACCCAGTACTTC
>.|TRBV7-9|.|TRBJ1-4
CASSLTPDEKLFF
TGTGCCAGCAGCCTCACGCCGGATGAAAAACTGTTTTTT
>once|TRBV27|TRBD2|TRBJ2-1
CASRTSGGGEQFF
TGTGCCAGCAGGACTAGCGGGGGGGGCGAGCAGTTCTTC
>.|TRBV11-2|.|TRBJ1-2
CASSLDAVYGYTF
TGTGCCAGCAGCTTAGATGCGGTCTATGGCTACACCTTC
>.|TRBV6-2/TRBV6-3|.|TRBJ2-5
CASSFGGSAGPGTQYF
TGTGCCAGCAGTTTTGGAGGCAGTGCTGGTCCGGGGACCCAGTACTTC
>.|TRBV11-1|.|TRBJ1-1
CASSLGQTMNTEAFF
TGTGCCAGCAGCTTAGGGCAGACAATGAACACTGAAGCTTTCTTT
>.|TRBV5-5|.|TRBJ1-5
CASSRQTANQPQHF
TGTGCCAGCAGCCGCCAGACTGCTAATCAGCCCCAGCATTTT
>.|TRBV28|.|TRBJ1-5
CASSLGAGVQPQHF
TGTGCCAGCAGTTTGGGGGCAGGGGTACAGCCCCAGCATTTT
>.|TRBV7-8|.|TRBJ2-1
CASSTTSKNEQFF
TGTGCCAGCAGCACCACGAGTAAAAATGAGCAGTTCTTC
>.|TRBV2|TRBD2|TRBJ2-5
CASPYPGLAGAFDKTQYF
TGTGCCAGCCCTTATCCGGGACTAGCGGGGGCCTTCGATAAGACCCAGTACTTC
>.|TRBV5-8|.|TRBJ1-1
CASSLFMEAFF
TGTGCCAGCAGCTTGTTTATGGAAGCTTTCTTT
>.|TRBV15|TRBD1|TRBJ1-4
CATSRGQGAGHEKLFF
TGTGCCACCAGCAGAGGACAGGGGGCCGGGCATGAAAAACTGTTTTTT
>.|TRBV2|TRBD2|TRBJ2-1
CASSALAGGLNEQFF
TGTGCCAGCAGTGCCCTAGCGGGGGGGCTCAATGAGCAGTTCTTC
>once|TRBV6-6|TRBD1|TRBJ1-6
CASKGQQGGNSPLHF
TGTGCCAGCAAGGGACAGCAAGGGGGAAATTCACCCCTCCACTTT
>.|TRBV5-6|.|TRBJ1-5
CASRMEEGSNQPQHF
TGTGCCAGCAGAATGGAGGAGGGGAGCAATCAGCCCCAGCATTTT
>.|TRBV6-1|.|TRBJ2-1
CASSENVLALNNEQFF
TGTGCCAGCAGTGAAAATGTACTAGCTCTAAACAATGAGCAGTTCTTC
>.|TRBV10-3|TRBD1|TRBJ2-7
CAISESQQGVREQYF
TGTGCCATCAGTGAGTCCCAACAGGGGGTGAGGGAGCAGTACTTC
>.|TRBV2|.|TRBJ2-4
CASSPLLVSPISYF
TGTGCCAGCTCCCCCTTACTAGTTTCACCGATTTCGTACTTC
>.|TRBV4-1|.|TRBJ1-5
CASSPTGGPHQPQHF
TGCGCCAGCAGCCCCACGGGGGGTCCCCATCAGCCCCAGCATTTT
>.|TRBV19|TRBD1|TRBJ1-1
CASRTLQGAQNTEAFF
TGTGCCAGTAGGACCCTCCAGGGGGCTCAGAACACTGAAGCTTTCTTT
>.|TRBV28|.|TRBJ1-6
CASSLVGGRSPLHF
TGTGCCAGCAGTTTAGTCGGGGGGAGGTCACCCCTCCACTTT
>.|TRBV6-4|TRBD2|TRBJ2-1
CASSPAGTSDNEQFF
TGTGCCAGCAGTCCGGCCGGGACTAGCGACAATGAGCAGTTCTTC